The 19 T cell receptor beta chains reported below all come from one sample, sequenced in a study of T cell repertoires in cytomegalovirus infection. In TCRdb, the reads were re-called with MiXCR into one record per CDR3 protein. The table lists 150,000 to 200,000 distinct CDR3 sequences, roughly 28% of them singletons. Sequencing input: PBMCs. The receptors originated from a human donor in good health (CMV status not recorded). Some clones in this sample may be carry-over from other donors' samples.

Only a few counts were recorded for this clonotype. This sequence joins TRBV19 and TRBJ1-2; D possibly corresponds to TRBD1 (5 bases). V lost 6 bases and J lost 4, with 15 bases in between. CDR1 LNHDA and CDR2 SQIVND come from the germline V gene (reference sequence). The CDR3 runs to 14 residues. The CDR3, as DNA: TGTGCCAGTAGGCCACCGACAGCAACCTATGGCTACACCTTC. Its translation: CASRPPTATYGYTF. Based on the CDR3 plus reference TRBV19 and TRBJ1-2, the full variable domain is DGGITQSPKYLFRKEGQNVTLSCEQNLNHDAMYWYRQDPGQGLRLIYYSQIVNDFQKGDIAEGYSVSREKKESFPLTVTSAQKNPTAFYLCASRPPTATYGYTFGSGTRLTVV.

This chain links TRBV7-8 with TRBJ2-5; 14 bases align to TRBD2. CDR1 is SGHVS and CDR2 is FQNEAQ in the germline V gene. This CDR3 has 16 residues. V was pared by 4 bases and J by 3 bases, with 4 bases of the junction left unmatched. DNA of the CDR3: TGTGCCAGCAGCTCCTCGACTAGCGGGGGGGAAGAGACCCAGTACTTC. Translated, it gives CASSSSTSGGEETQYF.

In its sample, this clonotype was seen many times. V and J are TRBV7-2 and TRBJ2-7; D is undetermined. The CDR3 totals 14 residues. Germline values: CDR1 SGHTA, CDR2 FQGNSA. Trimming cost V 1 base and J 3 bases, with 10 bases left between them. This CDR3 is CASSLGMGNYEQYF. The CDR3, as DNA: TGTGCCAGCAGCTTAGGGATGGGAAACTACGAGCAGTACTTC.

This clonotype was found a few times. The chain carries TRBV7-2 and TRBJ2-1; 9 bases map to TRBD2. The length of the CDR3 is 15 residues. The V segment lost 0 bases and the J segment 6 bases; nucleotides outside the gene matches: 3. Germline loops: CDR1 SGHTA, CDR2 FQGNSA. The CDR3 coding sequence is TGTGCCAGCAGCTTAGCGTCTAGCGGGGCCAATGAGCAGTTCTTC. Its translation is CASSLASSGANEQFF. Variable domain in full (rest from reference TRBV7-2 and TRBJ2-1): GAGVSQSPSNKVTEKGKDVELRCDPISGHTALYWYRQSLGQGLEFLIYFQGNSAPDKSGLPSDRFSAERTGGSVSTLTIQRTQQEDSAVYLCASSLASSGANEQFFGPGTRLTVL.

This clonotype has only one observation. The CDR3 is CASSFPGVSVPEAFF. CDR3 coding DNA: TGTGCCAGCAGTTTTCCCGGGGTGTCGGTACCTGAAGCTTTCTTT. The chain has TRBV12-3 or TRBV12-4 and TRBJ1-1; D unclear. This CDR3 contains 15 residues. V lost 3 bases and J lost 6, with 17 bases in between.

In its sample, this clonotype was seen a few times. The rearrangement joins TRBV12-3 or TRBV12-4 to TRBJ2-2; no reliable D call. This CDR3 spans 13 amino acids. Trimming removed 5 bases from V and 7 bases from J, with 11 bases in between. The CDR3 DNA reads as TGTGCCAGCAGTCCTAGGAACGGCGGGGAGCTGTTTTTT. As protein: CASSPRNGGELFF.

DNA of the CDR3: TGTGCCATCAGTGTAACAGGTTCTGGGGCCAACGTCCTGACTTTC. Translated, it gives CAISVTGSGANVLTF. The chain has TRBV10-3 and TRBJ2-6; weak D call: TRBD1 (5 bases). V shed 4 bases and J shed 1 base, with 8 bases lying between them. Germline V gene data show CDR1 as ENHRY and CDR2 as SYGVKD. The CDR3 totals 15 residues.

This clonotype was observed a few times. At one end, the junction sequence differs from germline, possibly due to a read error. The chain links TRBV4-1 to TRBJ2-5; D is undetermined. The CDR3 length is 13 residues. The germline V gene has CDR1 MGHRA and CDR2 YSYEKL. The CDR3, as DNA: TGTGCCAGCAGCCAAGTCGGCGGAGAGACCCAGTACTTC. Translating gives CASSQVGGETQYF.

This clonotype occurred many times. V usage is TRBV12-3 or TRBV12-4 and J usage is TRBJ2-5; TRBD1 aligns across 8 bases. The CDR3 is 15 amino acids. The V gene end was trimmed by 5 bases and the J gene end by 4 bases; junction bases not matched to a gene: 9. CDR3 amino acids: CASSLAQGAGETQYF. CDR3 bases: TGTGCCAGCAGTCTGGCCCAGGGGGCAGGAGAGACCCAGTACTTC.

This clonotype was observed a few times. The chain combines TRBV25-1 with TRBJ1-6; unclear D gene. V lost 6 bases and J 8 bases, leaving 8 bases between the germline ends. Germline assignment: CDR1 MGHDK and CDR2 SYGVNS. There are 12 residues in the CDR3. The CDR3 nucleotides read TGTGCCAGCAGCAATCAGCATTCACCCCTCCACTTT. The encoded protein is CASSNQHSPLHF.

The table lists this clonotype with a few counts. The chain couples TRBV7-9 to TRBJ2-3; D is uncertain. Germline-derived CDR1 and CDR2 are SEHNR and FQNEAQ (reference sequence). The CDR3 has 13 residues. Between the trimmed V and J ends, which lost 7 bases and 1 base, there was a span of 9 bases. CDR3 sequence reads: CASTPFRTDTQYF. CDR3 in DNA: TGTGCCAGCACCCCCTTCCGCACAGATACGCAGTATTTT.

The chain employs TRBV29-1 and TRBJ2-5; weak D call: TRBD2 (6 bases). Germline CDR1 SQVTM, CDR2 ANQGSEA. The V end lost 4 bases, the J end lost 1 base, and 13 bases lay between the germline ends. The length of the CDR3 is 14 residues. The CDR3 nucleotides read TGCAGCGTTGTCTCGCGGGGAGTCCAAGAGACCCAGTACTTC. Protein: CSVVSRGVQETQYF.

The chain joins TRBV7-2 to TRBJ2-5, with D possibly TRBD1 on 5 matching bases. Germline V gene lookup returns CDR1 SGHTA and CDR2 FQGNSA. The CDR3 loop spans 13 amino acids. The V gene lost 6 bases and the J gene lost 4 bases, with 12 bases spanning the gap. CDR3 residues: CASSSRAAETQYF. CDR3 sequence (DNA): TGTGCCAGCAGTAGCAGGGCGGCAGAGACCCAGTACTTC.

In its sample, this clonotype was seen a few times. A read error may be the cause here, since a much bigger clone is one base away. The chain employs TRBV6-5 and TRBJ1-5; no clear D gene. The V gene's germline CDR1 is MNHEY and CDR2 SVGAGI. The CDR3 sequence is 14 residues long. The CDR3 sequence is CAGSYSYTNQPQHF. The CDR3 DNA sequence: TGTGCCGGCAGTTACTCTTACACCAATCAGCCCCAGCATTTT.

The sample holds a few counts of this clonotype. This chain joins TRBV7-3 and TRBJ1-2; D is possibly TRBD1 (6 bases). This CDR3 has 16 amino acids. CDR1 and CDR2 (germline): SGHTA, FQGTGA. Trimming removed 2 bases at V and 8 bases at J, with 21 bases between. The CDR3 DNA reads as TGTGCCAGCAGCTTATATCACAGGCCAGGGGCCCGGGGCTACACCTTC. Translated: CASSLYHRPGARGYTF.

This clonotype was counted only a few times. V gene TRBV19 combines with J gene TRBJ2-7; tentative D call: TRBD1 (5 bases). This CDR3 contains 14 residues. V lost 4 bases and J lost 3, with 13 bases in between. Germline V CDR1 and CDR2: LNHDA, SQIVND (reference sequence). CDR3 sequence: CASSTLFDSYEQYF. CDR3 DNA sequence: TGTGCCAGTAGTACCCTTTTCGACAGCTACGAGCAGTACTTC.

This clonotype appeared a few times. The chain joins TRBV7-2 to TRBJ1-5, with a weak D call TRBD1 (6 bases). Germline loops: CDR1 SGHTA, CDR2 FQGNSA. With 2 bases removed from V and 0 bases from J, the gap between germline ends came to 17 bases. This CDR3 region has 18 residues. CDR3: CASSLRSDRYPSNQPQHF. The DNA for the CDR3 is TGTGCCAGCAGCTTAAGATCGGACAGATACCCTAGCAATCAGCCCCAGCATTTT.

This clonotype came up many times. The chain is built from TRBV7-2 and TRBJ2-2; D not certain. This CDR3 is built from 14 residues. V was trimmed by 2 bases and J by 4 bases, leaving 8 bases between them. In germline, CDR1 is SGHTA, CDR2 FQGNSA. CDR3 DNA: TGTGCCAGCAGCTTATCATTCTCCACCGGGGAGCTGTTTTTT. Translating it yields CASSLSFSTGELFF.

A few counts support this clonotype. This chain connects TRBV7-2 to TRBJ2-1; TRBD2 agrees at 8 bases. The germline V gene has CDR1 SGHTA and CDR2 FQGNSA. V lost 5 bases, J lost 2 bases, and 8 bases stayed unmatched. The CDR3 is 16 residues long. CDR3 loop: CASSIFGGGAYNEQFF. The CDR3 region has the DNA TGTGCCAGCAGCATCTTCGGGGGGGGCGCCTACAATGAGCAGTTCTTC.